This entry describes one TCR beta chain. Its antigen is unknown. The sample holds no much larger clone one base away, and base qualities are not on file. The library was made by the immunoSEQ multiplex PCR assay. For the multiplex PCR, a mixture combining 60 forward primers for TCR Vbeta segments and 13 reverse primers for TCR Jbeta segments was used. The CDR3 region of rearranged TCR beta genes was amplified from genomic DNA with a multiplex PCR assay. The Illumina HiSeq System was used to sequence the amplified TCR beta libraries as 87-base-pair reads. The published analysis was carried out like this. In a later analysis, 77 million or so unique TCR beta chains were counted across the approximately 670 repertoires, and approximately 11 million of these chains were shared by at least two donors. Raw reads were error-corrected and collapsed into unique sequences by a nearest-neighbor algorithm in which closely related sequences were merged to remove PCR and sequencing errors. Alignment of CDR3 sequences to IMGT reference sequences was used to assign V, D and J gene segments. For a sequence to be retained, a match of at least six nucleotides to both a V gene segment and a J gene segment was required. Rearrangements were classified as productive when the CDR3 lacked stop codons and remained in frame with V and J, and all other rearrangements were classified as non-productive. Following IMGT convention, CDR3 was defined as the stretch from the second conserved V-encoded cysteine to the conserved J-encoded phenylalanine. Sequences without an unambiguous match to a single V gene segment were excluded from the earlier analysis of approximately 600 of the donors. In an earlier analysis of approximately 550 of the donors, V segments were called functional above 56.7% productive rearrangements and were called segregating when the between-donor standard deviation exceeded 5%. To diagnose cytomegalovirus status from the catalog of TCR beta chain sequences, a statistical classification framework was built. In a later analysis, TCR nucleotide sequences were compared against IMGT/GENE-DB human TR gene sequences so that V and J genes could be assigned. In a later analysis, CDR3 sequences and most-parsimonious VDJ recombination scenarios were assigned using the TCRdist pipeline. A later analysis defined each TCR beta chain by its CDR3 amino acid sequence plus V-gene family, and excluded reads lacking a unique V-gene family. As a way to deal with suspected cross-contamination and a sequencing artifact, a later analysis dropped 500 to 700 nucleotide sequences that were highly shared and had low generation probability. In a later analysis, a clonal expansion index was calculated for each public chain from normalized within-repertoire ranks of inferred template counts. In a later analysis, generation probabilities were computed using a VDJ recombination model fitted to out-of-frame rearrangements, and the results were checked against IGoR. A later analysis scored TCR-TCR, TCR-HLA and TCR-CMV co-occurrence with hypergeometric tests, applying a repertoire-size bias correction to TCR pairs. False discovery rates were estimated in a later analysis by permuting HLA or CMV assignments 20 times. In a later analysis, co-occurring TCRs were grouped with DBSCAN, and TCRdist sequence similarity was added when clustering was performed within HLA-allele-positive subsets. For co-occurrence clustering, repertoires with fewer than 30,000 or more than 120,000 public chains were excluded, along with a handful of repertoires with anomalous nucleotide sharing. TCRdb took this table from immuneACCESS and kept in-frame rearrangements with V and J called. Such tables lack part of the clones; where checked against another copy, unresolved V genes explain under half of the gap, and the rest is unexplained. V and J calls and clone size follow that table, whereas D and trimming were derived from the DNA. This sample has around 190,000 clones in its table, and about 80% of those were observed once. Of the sample, about 3.4% falls within the top ten clones.

This sample is part of a study of cytomegalovirus exposure and HLA in healthy donors (dated by TCRdb to the late 2010s). About the study as a whole: An earlier analysis of under 600 of the donors reported roughly 300 Gb of sequence data and 100 million to 140 million unique TCR beta sequences from about 179 million T cells. Typing coverage differed by locus: A, B, C, DRB1 and DQB1 were typed in roughly 629-630 donors, DQA1 in 522, DPA1 in some 600, and DPB1 in just under 480. HLA typing covered class I and class II loci at four-digit resolution. Among 398 genotyped donors of the cohort, an average of around 240,000 unique TCR beta nucleotide sequences were sequenced per donor, around a sixth of them non-productive. Roughly 5 DR-DQ haplotypes were handled as single units for association and clustering because linkage in the cohort was strong. Rather than using new phenotypic data, the later analysis identified candidate immune exposures from TCR beta sequences and from how often those sequences occurred across donors. Donor age, sex, ethnicity and CMV serostatus were compiled alongside the repertoire data. A separate validation cohort of 90 to 150 different subjects was used in addition to the roughly 700-subject first cohort. Every discovery cohort repertoire had been produced on one sequencing platform. Of the 300 to 500 genotyped donors, more than 75% were placed in the genetic ancestry cluster associated with self-reported Caucasian donors. The study profiled the T cell repertoires of 500 to 800 subjects by immunosequencing and related them to cytomegalovirus serostatus. The study combined high-throughput TCR immunosequencing, statistical association of individual TCRs with disease status, and machine learning to predict cytomegalovirus infection status. An early release covering roughly 600 HLA-typed donors comprised about 320 gigabases of sequencing data and tens of millions of unique TCR sequences. The study was designed to test whether signatures of past pathogen exposure could be identified by cataloging public T cell receptors. An earlier analysis of some 600 of the donors applied high-throughput TCR beta sequencing to assess whether each TCR beta V gene segment acted as functional or pseudogenic. In a later genetic analysis, genome-wide SNP genotypes for about 55% of the 666 donors were used, and that subset was treated as a discovery cohort. To study patterns of TCR occurrence, a later analysis re-analyzed previously published TCR beta repertoires from 700 or so donors and added high-resolution HLA genotyping. The paper as a whole reports these results and caveats: Roughly uniform sequencing depth across donors was assumed in presence/absence analyses, although this assumption may not hold. V-gene and J-gene trimming of TCR beta chains was associated with a missense DCLRE1C variant in a later genetic analysis, and the association was replicated in an independent cohort. The authors suggested that the approach could potentially be extended to other disease states and immunological phenotypes. The cohort was sequenced for TCR beta chains only, and without alpha or paired-chain data the features that could be detected were limited. In vitro tests confirmed that three of the cytomegalovirus-associated TCR beta chains recognize cytomegalovirus antigens. Because HLA typing was unavailable for some donors at each locus, only the typed subset was used in association tests. Cytomegalovirus status was reported to be diagnosed by the classifier with high specificity and sensitivity in both the original and validation cohorts. When HLA alleles, especially DR and DQ, strongly co-occurred, TCR associations were difficult to assign to individual alleles. Correlated functional status among segregating V segments might reflect linkage disequilibrium, but an unknown experimental factor could not be ruled out. According to a later analysis, most CMV-associated TCR beta chains appeared to be HLA-restricted, and the HLA associations seemed to be driven largely by CMV exposure. A further reported finding was that TCR beta sequences accurately predicted the HLA-A and HLA-B alleles for most subjects in the first cohort. Compared with equally common non-associated chains, HLA-associated TCR beta chains in a later analysis were more clonally expanded and had lower generation probabilities. A later analysis associated 16,951 TCR beta sequences with specific HLA alleles at a false discovery rate of 0.05. The sequencing pipeline was judged likely to have produced a cluster of highly shared sequence variants as a technical artifact. In the study, approximately 160 TCR beta chains were listed as associated with cytomegalovirus. Because counts were too low, roughly 18 rarely observed V segments, including chromosome 9 orphons, were left out of the earlier analysis of some 600 of the donors. According to a later genetic analysis, donors in an Asian-associated ancestry cluster had fewer N-insertions in productive TCRs than the approximately 630-donor mean. Some IMGT-functional V segments, including TRBV6-2 and TRBV6-3, could not be distinguished by the 87-base-pair reads and were therefore excluded. An earlier analysis of approximately 590 of the donors showed that most TCR beta V segments appeared in productive rearrangements either about 90% or about 30% of the time, which broadly matched IMGT annotations. For the cohort, immune exposure information was limited to CMV serostatus. In a later analysis, TCR association rates were found to vary across HLA loci, with the most associated TCRs seen for DRB1 alleles and the fewest for HLA-C alleles. While some public TCRs were present in many individuals, most TCR sequences turned up only very rarely across donors. In a later analysis, several top co-occurrence clusters were reported to appear linked to parvovirus B19, influenza, CMV and Epstein-Barr virus.

In the germline V gene, CDR1 corresponds to LGHNT and CDR2 to FRNRAP. From V the trimming removes 1 base and from J it removes 3 bases, while the gene matches leave 11 bases of the junction unaccounted for. From cysteine to phenylalanine, the CDR3 is 17 amino acids long. Only the CDR3 region is kept as DNA, spanning 51 bases read in frame from base 1. The cohort was made up of 666 healthy bone marrow donors. At the time of sampling, every cohort member was nominally healthy, though immune exposures that went unrecorded were likely present. The donor tested CMV seropositive, placing the donor among the 289 seropositive members of the cohort. Each donor provided a peripheral blood sample, and peripheral blood mononuclear cells were used for TCR beta sequencing. Genomic DNA extraction from the blood cell samples was performed with the Qiagen DNeasy Blood Extraction Kit.

This sequence originates from a man between 40 and 49 years old in good health and CMV-seropositive. Sequenced input: PBMCs. Recombination joined TRBV12-5 with TRBJ1-2; the central 7 bases match TRBD1. The CDR3 protein: CASGLAPLTGWDYGYTF. The bases are TGTGCTAGTGGTTTGGCCCCATTGACAGGGTGGGACTATGGCTACACCTTC.